This entry describes one T cell receptor beta chain. Its antigen is unidentified. V lost 3 bases to trimming and J lost 1 base, with 7 bases between them. Germline CDR1 is MGHRA and CDR2 is YSYEKL. CDR3 length: 14 amino acids. The data originate from a study of cytomegalovirus exposure and HLA in healthy donors. Across the whole study: A subsequent analysis stated that the roughly 130 validation repertoires were run on the same platform as the approximately 610 first-cohort repertoires. Study results and caveats: Published work reported that the classifier diagnosed cytomegalovirus status with high specificity and sensitivity. Rarity marked most TCR sequences, yet some public TCRs occurred in many donors.

Assay used: immunoSEQ multiplex PCR; TCRdb lists only in-frame clones, some missing. The data show fewer than 200,000 clones, approximately 96% seen once. The donors were part of the validation cohort of around 110 subjects. That cohort was separate from the first cohort, which comprised 500 to 850 subjects. The source of this sequence is a woman younger than 30 in good health and CMV-seronegative. Sequenced material: PBMCs. The gene calls are TRBV4-1 and TRBJ1-5; TRBD1 might be the D (5 bases). The CDR3 DNA sequence: TGCGCCAGCAGCCAGCAGGGCAGCAATCAGCCCCAGCATTTT. This encodes CASSQQGSNQPQHF.